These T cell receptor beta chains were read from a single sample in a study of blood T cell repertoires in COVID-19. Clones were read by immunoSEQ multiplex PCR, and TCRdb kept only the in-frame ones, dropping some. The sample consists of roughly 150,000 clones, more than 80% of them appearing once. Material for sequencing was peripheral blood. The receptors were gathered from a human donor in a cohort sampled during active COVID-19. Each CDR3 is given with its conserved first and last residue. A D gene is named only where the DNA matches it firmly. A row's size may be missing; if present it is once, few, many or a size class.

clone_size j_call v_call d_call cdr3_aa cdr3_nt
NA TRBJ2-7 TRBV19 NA CASSAEPTKQYF TGTGCCAGTAGTGCCGAGCCTACGAAGCAGTACTTC
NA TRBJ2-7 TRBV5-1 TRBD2 CASSSRASGVYEQYF TGCGCCAGCAGCTCCCGAGCTAGCGGTGTTTACGAGCAGTACTTC
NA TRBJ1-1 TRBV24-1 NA CATSDLQQGGPNTEAFF TGTGCCACCAGTGATTTGCAACAGGGAGGGCCGAACACTGAAGCTTTCTTT
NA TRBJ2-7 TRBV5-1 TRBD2 CASSLGVAGVSEQYF TGCGCCAGCAGCTTGGGAGTAGCGGGAGTAAGTGAGCAGTACTTC
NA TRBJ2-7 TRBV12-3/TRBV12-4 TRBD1 CASRRTGVGEQYF TGTGCCAGCAGACGTACAGGGGTTGGCGAGCAGTACTTC
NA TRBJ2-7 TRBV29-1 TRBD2 CSVLLQREGRNEQYF TGCAGCGTTCTTCTTCAGCGGGAGGGCCGGAACGAGCAGTACTTC
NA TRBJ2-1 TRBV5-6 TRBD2 CASSVGGYNEQFF TGTGCCAGCAGCGTGGGAGGGTACAATGAGCAGTTCTTC
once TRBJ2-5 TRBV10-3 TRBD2 CAISDRAGRVQETQYF TGTGCCATCAGTGACCGAGCGGGACGGGTCCAAGAGACCCAGTACTTC
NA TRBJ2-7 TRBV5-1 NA CASSPLGQTPYEQYF TGCGCCAGCAGTCCGCTAGGACAGACACCCTACGAGCAGTACTTC
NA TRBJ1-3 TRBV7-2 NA CASSIVEGAGNTIYF TGTGCCAGCAGCATCGTCGAAGGGGCTGGAAACACCATATATTTT
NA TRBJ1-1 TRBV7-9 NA CASSLGQSAIEAFF TGTGCCAGCAGCTTAGGACAGTCGGCGATTGAAGCTTTCTTT
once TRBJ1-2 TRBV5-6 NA CASSLRTIKDYGYTF TGTGCCAGCAGCCTCCGGACAATAAAGGACTATGGCTACACCTTC
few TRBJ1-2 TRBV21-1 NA CASKETGTTTNYGYTF TGTGCCAGCAAGGAGACCGGGACAACCACTAACTATGGCTACACCTTC
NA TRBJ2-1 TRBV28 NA CASSLYARGAGAPLNEQFF TGTGCCAGCAGTTTATACGCGCGGGGTGCGGGGGCCCCCCTCAATGAGCAGTTCTTC
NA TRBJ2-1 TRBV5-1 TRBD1 CASSRGQGAGNEQFF TGCGCCAGCAGCCGAGGACAGGGGGCTGGGAATGAGCAGTTCTTC
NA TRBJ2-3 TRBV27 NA CASSSPGASTDTQYF TGTGCCAGCAGTTCCCCTGGGGCAAGCACAGATACGCAGTATTTT
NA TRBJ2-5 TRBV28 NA CASSLLAQTQYF TGTGCCAGCAGTTTACTAGCTCAGACCCAGTACTTC
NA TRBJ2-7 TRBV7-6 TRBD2 CASSPRGGYEQYF TGTGCCAGCAGCCCACGGGGGGGGTACGAGCAGTACTTC
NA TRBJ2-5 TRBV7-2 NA CASSLVTGQETQYF TGTGCCAGCAGCTTAGTTACGGGACAAGAGACCCAGTACTTC
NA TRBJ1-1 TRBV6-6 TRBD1 CASTSDRGTEAFF TGTGCCAGCACCTCGGACAGGGGGACTGAAGCTTTCTTT
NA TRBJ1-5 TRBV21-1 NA CASTITGTPSNQPQHF TGTGCCAGTACTATTACCGGGACACCTAGCAATCAGCCCCAGCATTTT
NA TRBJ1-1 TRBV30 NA CAWGKRGNTEAFF TGTGCCTGGGGAAAGCGGGGGAACACTGAAGCTTTCTTT
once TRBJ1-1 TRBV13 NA CASSYRGGTEAFF TGTGCCAGCTCTTATAGGGGAGGGACTGAAGCTTTCTTT
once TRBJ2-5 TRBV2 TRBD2 CASNLLAGEVETQYF TGTGCCAGCAACCTACTAGCGGGGGAGGTAGAGACCCAGTACTTC
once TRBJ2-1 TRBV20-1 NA CSASSQGNEQFF TGCAGTGCTAGTAGTCAGGGGAATGAGCAGTTCTTC
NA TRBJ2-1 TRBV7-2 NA CASSSRANEQFF TGTGCCAGCAGCTCCCGAGCCAATGAGCAGTTCTTC
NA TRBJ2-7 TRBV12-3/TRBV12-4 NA CASSPREGYEQYF TGTGCCAGCAGCCCCCGGGAAGGGTACGAGCAGTACTTC
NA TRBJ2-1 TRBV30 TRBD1 CAWQQGAAYNEQFF TGTGCCTGGCAACAGGGGGCTGCCTACAATGAGCAGTTCTTC
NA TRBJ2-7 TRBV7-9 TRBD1 CASSPRTGLPYEQYF TGTGCCAGCAGCCCTCGGACAGGGCTCCCCTACGAGCAGTACTTC
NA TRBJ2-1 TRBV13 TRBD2 CASSSIAGAPPYNEQFF TGTGCCAGCAGCTCCATAGCGGGGGCCCCACCCTACAATGAGCAGTTCTTC
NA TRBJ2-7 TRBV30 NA CAWALSYEQYF TGTGCCTGGGCCCTGTCGTACGAGCAGTACTTC
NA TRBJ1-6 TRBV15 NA CATSQTDYNSPLHF TGTGCCACCAGCCAGACAGACTATAATTCACCCCTCCACTTT
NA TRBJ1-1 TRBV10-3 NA CAIRDSGNTEAFF TGTGCCATCAGGGACAGCGGGAACACTGAAGCTTTCTTT
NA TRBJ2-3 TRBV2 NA CAMRKEGETDTQYF TGTGCCATGCGCAAGGAGGGCGAGACAGATACGCAGTATTTT
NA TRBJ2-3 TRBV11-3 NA CASSSRVTDTQYF TGTGCCAGCAGCTCCCGAGTGACAGATACGCAGTATTTT
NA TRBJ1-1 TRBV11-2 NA CASSRGGARLNTEAFF TGTGCCAGCAGCCGAGGGGGGGCCCGGCTGAACACTGAAGCTTTCTTT
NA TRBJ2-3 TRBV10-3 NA CAIRDSASTDTQYF TGTGCCATCAGGGACTCGGCTAGCACAGATACGCAGTATTTT
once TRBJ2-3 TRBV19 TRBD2 CASSPSGSSTDTQYF TGTGCCAGTAGTCCTAGCGGGAGTAGCACAGATACGCAGTATTTT
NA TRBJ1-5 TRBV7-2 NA CASSLHQGSVYQPQHF TGTGCCAGCAGCTTGCATCAGGGAAGCGTTTATCAGCCCCAGCATTTT
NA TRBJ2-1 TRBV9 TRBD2 CASSVEPGGYNEQFF TGTGCCAGCAGCGTAGAACCGGGAGGCTACAATGAGCAGTTCTTC
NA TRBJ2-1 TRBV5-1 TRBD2 CASSLYAGGLSYNEQFF TGCGCCAGCAGCTTGTATGCGGGAGGGTTGTCCTACAATGAGCAGTTCTTC
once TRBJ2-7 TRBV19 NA CASSTTSFYEQYF TGTGCCAGTAGTACGACTAGTTTCTACGAGCAGTACTTC
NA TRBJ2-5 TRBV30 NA CAWTTQETQYF TGTGCCTGGACTACCCAAGAGACCCAGTACTTC
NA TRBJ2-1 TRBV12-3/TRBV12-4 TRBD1 CASSLVTGGEQFF TGTGCCAGCAGTTTAGTGACAGGGGGGGAGCAGTTCTTC
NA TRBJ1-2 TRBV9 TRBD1 CASSIGQGNNYGYTF TGTGCCAGCAGCATCGGACAGGGAAATAACTATGGCTACACCTTC
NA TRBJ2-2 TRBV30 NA CAWSVSGSGTGELFF TGTGCCTGGAGTGTATCGGGTTCTGGGACCGGGGAGCTGTTTTTT
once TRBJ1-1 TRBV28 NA CASSFMGELATEAFF TGTGCCAGCAGTTTTATGGGGGAACTAGCGACTGAAGCTTTCTTT
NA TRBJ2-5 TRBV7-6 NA CASSLLGGVQETQYF TGTGCCAGCAGCCTCCTCGGCGGGGTACAAGAGACCCAGTACTTC
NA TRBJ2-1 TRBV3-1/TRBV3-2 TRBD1 CASRTGLGNEQFF TGTGCCAGCCGGACAGGGCTCGGCAATGAGCAGTTCTTC
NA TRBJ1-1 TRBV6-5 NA CASNPGGSMNTEAFF TGTGCCAGCAACCCAGGAGGTTCCATGAACACTGAAGCTTTCTTT
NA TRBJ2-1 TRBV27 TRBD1 CASSPGQGGYEQFF TGTGCCAGCAGTCCCGGACAGGGGGGTTATGAGCAGTTCTTC
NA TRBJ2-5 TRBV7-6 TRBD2 CASSLNGRIQETQYF TGTGCCAGCAGCTTAAACGGGAGGATCCAAGAGACCCAGTACTTC
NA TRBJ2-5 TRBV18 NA CASSPSGSQETQYF TGTGCCAGCTCACCGAGCGGGTCGCAAGAGACCCAGTACTTC
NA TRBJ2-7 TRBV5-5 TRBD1 CASSLLTGVVYEQYF TGTGCCAGCAGCCTGCTGACAGGGGTAGTCTACGAGCAGTACTTC
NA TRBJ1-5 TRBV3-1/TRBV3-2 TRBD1 CASSQRRGPDNQPQHF TGTGCCAGCAGCCAAAGAAGGGGGCCGGACAATCAGCCCCAGCATTTT
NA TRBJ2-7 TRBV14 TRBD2 CASSTDGGGYEQYF TGTGCCAGCAGCACAGACGGCGGGGGTTACGAGCAGTACTTC
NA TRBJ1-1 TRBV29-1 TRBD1 CSAKDRGGAFF TGCAGCGCCAAGGACAGGGGGGGAGCTTTCTTT